A selection of T cell receptor beta chains follows, all from one sample in a study of blood T cell repertoires in COVID-19. The method was immunoSEQ multiplex PCR; TCRdb's version includes in-frame clones alone and lacks a portion of them. The sample shows 81,000 or so clones, around four fifths of them seen only once. Specimen: peripheral blood. The origin of the receptors is a woman aged 65 to 85 with active or convalescent COVID-19. Each CDR3 is given with its conserved first and last residue. Fields, in order: J gene, clone size, V gene, CDR3 protein. Clone size, where shown, is once, few, many, or a class for clones that have expanded.

>TRBJ1-4|-|TRBV27
CASRKGGANEKLFF
>TRBJ2-5|few|TRBV10-2
CASSKGAGETQYF
>TRBJ2-5|-|TRBV5-4
CASSLQGGQTQYF
>TRBJ1-4|-|TRBV5-1
CASSPRASNEKLFF
>TRBJ1-2|few|TRBV18
CASTIRTGGELYGYTF
>TRBJ1-1|few|TRBV7-8
CASSLDITGVGSGSTEAFF
>TRBJ1-1|-|TRBV9
CASSVDLGANTEAFF
>TRBJ2-5|-|TRBV3-1/TRBV3-2
CASSQTPPGLAGGTKTQYF
>TRBJ1-1|-|TRBV5-8
CASSLRRLTEAFF
>TRBJ2-4|-|TRBV4-1
CASSQGTGLSGDVAKNIQYF
>TRBJ2-7|-|TRBV6-5
CATSRGGGTYEQYF
>TRBJ1-2|-|TRBV19
CASTSGQGSYGYTF
>TRBJ1-2|-|TRBV7-2
CASSLRRGTNYGYTF
>TRBJ2-3|-|TRBV3-1/TRBV3-2
CASSLAGTSGGPTDTQYF
>TRBJ2-5|-|TRBV29-1
CSAERRTGQETQYF
>TRBJ2-1|-|TRBV29-1
CSVSGVSYNEQFF
>TRBJ2-7|-|TRBV3-1/TRBV3-2
CASSLLSYEQYF
>TRBJ2-2|-|TRBV5-1
CASSLEYGVGELFF